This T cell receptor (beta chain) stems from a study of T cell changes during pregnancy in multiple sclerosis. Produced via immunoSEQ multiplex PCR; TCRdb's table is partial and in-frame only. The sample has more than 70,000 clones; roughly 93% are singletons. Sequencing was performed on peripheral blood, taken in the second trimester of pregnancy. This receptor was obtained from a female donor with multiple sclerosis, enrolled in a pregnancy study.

CDR3 loop: CASSIIAGYYNEQFF. The CDR3 DNA is TGTGCCAGTAGTATCATAGCGGGATATTACAATGAGCAGTTCTTC. V usage is TRBV19 and J usage is TRBJ2-1; TRBD2 matches 8 bases. Germline CDR1 LNHDA, CDR2 SQIVND (reference sequence). This CDR3 has 15 residues. V shed 3 bases, J shed 4 bases, and the junction held 5 bases outside the gene matches.